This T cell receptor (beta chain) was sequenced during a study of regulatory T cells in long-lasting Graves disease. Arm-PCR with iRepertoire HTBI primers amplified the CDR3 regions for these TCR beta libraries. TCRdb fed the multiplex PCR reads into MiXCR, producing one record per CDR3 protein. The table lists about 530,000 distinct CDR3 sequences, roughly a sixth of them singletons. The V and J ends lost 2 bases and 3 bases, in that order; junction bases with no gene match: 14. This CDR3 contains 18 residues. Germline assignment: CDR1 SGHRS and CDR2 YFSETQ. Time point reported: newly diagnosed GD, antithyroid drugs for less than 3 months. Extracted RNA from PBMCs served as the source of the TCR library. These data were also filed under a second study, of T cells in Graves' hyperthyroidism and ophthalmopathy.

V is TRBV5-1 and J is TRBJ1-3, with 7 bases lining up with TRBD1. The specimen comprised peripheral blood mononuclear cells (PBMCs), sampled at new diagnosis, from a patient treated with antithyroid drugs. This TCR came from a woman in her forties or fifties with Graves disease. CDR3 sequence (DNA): TGCGCCAGCAGCTTCAACTTTAGACAGGGTGGTCTTGGAAACACCATATATTTT. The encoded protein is CASSFNFRQGGLGNTIYF.